This T cell receptor (beta chain) was identified during a study of blood T cell repertoires in COVID-19. Across the study: Whether acute or convalescent, the COVID-19 samples came from the United States, Italy and Spain.

This CDR3 is 14 amino acids long. Trimming stripped 3 bases from V and 0 bases from J, with 6 bases between. From germline, CDR1 is MDHEN and CDR2 SYDVKM. Per the study methods: Nucleated cell number was recorded as an estimate derived from reference gene primer amplification. Data came from immunoSEQ multiplex PCR; TCRdb stores just in-frame clones and leaves some out. V and J calls and clone size come straight from that table; D and trimming were deduced from the DNA. The table records just over 650,000 clones, about 90% of them present only once. What was sequenced was peripheral blood. The clonotype was recovered from a young woman with acute or convalescent COVID-19. The chain joins TRBV28 to TRBJ1-3, with unresolved D. As DNA, the CDR3 is TGTGCCAGCAGTTTCAGATCCTCTGGAAACACCATATATTTT. This encodes CASSFRSSGNTIYF.